This T cell receptor (beta chain) was observed in a study of response to subunit inactivated influenza vaccine. Points from the study as a whole: Every seasonal influenza vaccination brings in few new T cells, the authors suggested.

Germline-derived CDR1 and CDR2 are KGHDR and SFDVKD. CDR3 size: 16 residues. V was trimmed by 4 bases and J by 2 bases, leaving 16 bases between them. In this sample, this clonotype turned up a few times. Antigen specificity is unknown. TCRdb analysed the RT-PCR reads with MiXCR anew, one entry per CDR3 protein. The table lists 400,000 to 650,000 distinct CDR3 sequences, approximately 6.9% of them singletons. V usage is TRBV24-1 and J usage is TRBJ2-5, with a tentative D call TRBD2 (5 bases). The sample was PBMCs from blood, taken around 25 months after vaccination. This TCR came from a man between 50 and 69 years old who received an inactivated influenza vaccine. CDR3 sequence: CATSDPTPERQETQYF. The CDR3 DNA is TGTGCCACCAGTGACCCGACTCCAGAGCGGCAAGAGACCCAGTACTTC.